The clone carrying this T cell receptor (beta chain) was detected once. This record comes from a study of cytomegalovirus exposure and HLA in healthy donors. Overall study context: Of all 400 or so donors who were genotyped, roughly 81% belonged to the Caucasian-associated ancestry cluster.

Amplification used 60 Vbeta primers and 13 Jbeta primers. Method: immunoSEQ multiplex PCR; TCRdb's copy keeps in-frame clones and lacks some. The profile shows some 150,000 clones, around nine tenths of them singletons. The donors comprised healthy bone marrow donors. Per germline, CDR1 SGHTA and CDR2 FQGNSA. The CDR3 runs to 15 residues. Trimming at V came to 4 bases and at J to 6 bases, leaving 6 bases not matched to a gene. J is TRBJ2-1 and V is TRBV7-2, with 10 positions matching TRBD2. The clonotype comes from a woman in her 30s in good health and CMV-seronegative. Input material: PBMCs. The CDR3 coding sequence is TGTGCCAGCAGCTCCTTAGCGGGAGGTTTCAATGAGCAGTTCTTC. This encodes CASSSLAGGFNEQFF.